This passage covers 10 T cell receptor beta chains from one sample sequenced in a study of blood T cell repertoires in COVID-19. The protocol was immunoSEQ multiplex PCR, while the TCRdb copy is restricted to in-frame clones and leaves out a portion. The table has 140,000 to 150,000 clones, roughly 89% seen once. The specimen sequenced was peripheral blood. These receptors came from a man in his sixties with active or convalescent COVID-19.

The chain is built from TRBV6-1 and TRBJ2-1; 8 bases line up with TRBD2. After removal of 2 bases from V and 5 bases from J, the junction contained 8 bases not matched to a gene. Germline CDR1 is MNHNS and CDR2 is SASEGT. CDR3 length: 16 residues. CDR3 protein: CASSEKVLADNNEQFF. The CDR3 DNA is TGTGCCAGCAGTGAAAAGGTACTAGCGGACAACAATGAGCAGTTCTTC.

The CDR3 DNA is TGTGCCAGCAGCCAAGATGGTCGACTAGCGGAGACCCAGTACTTC. Translation gives CASSQDGRLAETQYF. This chain joins TRBV14 and TRBJ2-5, with TRBD2 matching 8 bases. The CDR3 runs to 15 residues. The J segment lost 5 bases and the V segment lost 0 bases, leaving 5 bases of the junction unmatched. Looked up from germline, CDR1 is SGHDN and CDR2 is FVKESK.

The V gene is TRBV9, the J gene TRBJ2-1; perhaps TRBD2 as D (6 bases). The CDR3 length is 15 residues. The germline V gene encodes CDR1 SGDLS and CDR2 YYNGEE. V lost 0 bases and J 3 bases, leaving 10 bases between the germline ends. CDR3 amino acids: CASSVGTNRYNEQFF. DNA of the CDR3: TGTGCCAGCAGCGTAGGGACTAACCGCTACAATGAGCAGTTCTTC.

J is TRBJ1-1 and V is TRBV19; D is ambiguous. CDR1 and CDR2 from the germline V gene are LNHDA and SQIVND (reference sequence). This CDR3 has 18 residues. Trimming took off 0 bases at V and 2 bases at J, with 19 bases between the two ends. The CDR3 region has the DNA TGTGCCAGTAGTATAGATCCGGGTTGGAATGTAGGTAACACTGAAGCTTTCTTT. It specifies CASSIDPGWNVGNTEAFF.

The chain employs TRBV11-2 and TRBJ1-1, with TRBD1 identical over 10 bases. Germline V lookup: CDR1 SGHAT, CDR2 FQNNGV. V trimming: 5 bases; J trimming: 0 bases; junction bases outside the gene matches: 3. This CDR3 region has 15 residues. CDR3: CASSRGQGLNTEAFF. As DNA, the CDR3 is TGTGCCAGCAGCCGGGGACAGGGGCTGAACACTGAAGCTTTCTTT.

The CDR3 loop is CASSQLRRGTEAFF. The CDR3 coding sequence is TGTGCCAGCAGCCAACTTCGTCGGGGGACTGAAGCTTTCTTT. V and J are TRBV4-2 and TRBJ1-1, with D perhaps matching TRBD1 (5 bases). This CDR3 spans 14 amino acids. The ends were cut back, 2 bases at V and 5 bases at J, with 12 bases in the middle. Germline loops: CDR1 LGHNA, CDR2 YNFKEQ.

This chain links TRBV12-5 with TRBJ2-1; D not resolved. The CDR3 has 20 amino acids. Germline V gives CDR1 LGHNT, CDR2 FRNRAP. Deletions cut 8 bases from V and 7 bases from J, with 36 bases between. The CDR3 loop reads CASSHWAAIFTRGNRNEQFF. The CDR3 DNA reads TGTGCTAGTTCCCATTGGGCAGCCATTTTTACACGTGGTAATAGGAATGAGCAGTTCTTC.

The chain combines TRBV19 with TRBJ2-1, with TRBD1 matching 9 bases. The ends lost 6 bases at V and 8 bases at J; junction bases unmatched: 5. Germline lookup yields CDR1 LNHDA and CDR2 SQIVND (reference sequence). This CDR3 region has 13 residues. This chain's CDR3 is CASRGQGQDEQFF. The CDR3, as DNA: TGTGCCAGTAGGGGACAGGGCCAGGATGAGCAGTTCTTC.

This chain's CDR3 is CASSTGTGGRGNQPQHF. In DNA form, the CDR3 reads TGTGCCAGCAGCACCGGGACAGGGGGCAGGGGCAATCAGCCCCAGCATTTT. The chain carries TRBV3-1 (or the pseudogene TRBV3-2) and TRBJ1-5; 12 bases are a match to TRBD1. Germline V gene lookup returns CDR1 LGHDT and CDR2 YNNKEL (reference sequence). J gave up 2 bases and V 5 bases, and 7 bases lay outside the gene matches. The CDR3 contains 17 residues.

CDR3 protein: CASDRQGNYEQYF. The CDR3, as DNA: TGTGCCAGCGATCGACAGGGGAACTACGAGCAGTACTTC. The chain uses TRBV2 and TRBJ2-7; TRBD1 matches 8 bases. With 8 bases clipped from V and 3 bases from J, the junction kept 6 bases outside the gene matches. The germline V gene encodes CDR1 SNHLY and CDR2 FYNNEI. The CDR3 contains 13 residues.